Here is one TCR beta chain with its context. Its antigen is unknown. The data stem from a study of long-term antiretroviral therapy in people with HIV. Whole-study results and caveats: Nothing was known about ART adherence, viral resistance or changes in therapy.

At minimum, one pre-ART and two post-ART PBMC samples were obtained from each donor. Treatment for every participant with HIV took place in the United States. The authors ran the immunoSEQ assay, v3.0, at survey level. Profiled with immunoSEQ multiplex PCR; TCRdb holds only in-frame clones, not every one. This table has 40,000 to 60,000 clones, under 90% appearing once. This clonotype was obtained from a woman aged 18 to 35 with HIV. The source material was unsorted PBMCs, sampled 0.8 years after starting antiretroviral therapy.

The chain's CDR3 is CAISGGGRGSTDTQYF. DNA of the CDR3: TGTGCCATCAGTGGAGGGGGCAGGGGGAGCACAGATACGCAGTATTTT. This chain connects TRBV10-3 to TRBJ2-3, with TRBD1 matching over 7 bases. Per the germline V gene, CDR1 is ENHRY and CDR2 is SYGVKD. The V gene end was trimmed by 4 bases and the J gene end by 0 bases; junction bases not matched to a gene: 7. This CDR3 spans 16 amino acids.